This T cell receptor (beta chain) is drawn from a study of T-cell memory formation after mild COVID-19. This clonotype was seen only a few times. Its antigen is not known. Overall study findings and caveats: Nothing showed for sure that second-wave clones peaking on day 37 were SARS-CoV-2 specific. Several responding clones turned up in pre-infection memory, indicating that cross-reactive memory may have taken part. CM and EM subsets held most contracting CD4+ clones; EMRA held CD8+ ones.

Employing constant-segment primers, 5'RACE generated TCR alpha and TCR beta cDNA libraries bearing sample barcodes and UMIs. TCRdb used MiXCR to reprocess the 5' RACE reads, holding one entry per CDR3 protein. The data show fewer than 250,000 distinct CDR3 sequences, 27% seen once. Material: PBMCs or a T cell subset sorted from them (not recorded which). The sequence was collected from an adult woman who had mild COVID-19 (a few samples of this study predate the infection). Cell type and time point are not known.

CDR3 bases: TGCGCCAGCAGCTTGGGTCTTATTACAGATACGCAGTATTTT. Amino acid sequence: CASSLGLITDTQYF. The chain is built from TRBV5-1 and TRBJ2-3; D remains ambiguous. CDR3 length equals 14 residues. Trimming stripped 0 bases from V and 3 bases from J, with 8 bases between. The germline CDR1 and CDR2 sequences are SGHRS and YFSETQ.